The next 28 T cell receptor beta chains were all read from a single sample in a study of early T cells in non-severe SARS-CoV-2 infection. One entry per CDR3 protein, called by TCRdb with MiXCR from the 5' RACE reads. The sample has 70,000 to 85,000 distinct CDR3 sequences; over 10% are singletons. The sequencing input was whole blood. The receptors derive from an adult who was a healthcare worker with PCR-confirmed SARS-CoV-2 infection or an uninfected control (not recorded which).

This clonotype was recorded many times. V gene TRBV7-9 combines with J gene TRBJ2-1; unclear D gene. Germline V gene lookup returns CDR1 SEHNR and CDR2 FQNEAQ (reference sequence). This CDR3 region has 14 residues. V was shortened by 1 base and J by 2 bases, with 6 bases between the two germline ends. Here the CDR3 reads CASSLGSTYNEQFF. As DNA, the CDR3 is TGTGCCAGCAGCTTAGGTTCCACCTACAATGAGCAGTTCTTC.

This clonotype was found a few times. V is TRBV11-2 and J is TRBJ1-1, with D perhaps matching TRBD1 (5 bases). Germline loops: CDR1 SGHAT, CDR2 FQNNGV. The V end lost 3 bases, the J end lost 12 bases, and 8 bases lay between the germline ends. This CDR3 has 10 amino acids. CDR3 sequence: CASSLGETFF. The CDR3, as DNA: TGTGCCAGCAGCTTGGGGGAAACTTTCTTT.

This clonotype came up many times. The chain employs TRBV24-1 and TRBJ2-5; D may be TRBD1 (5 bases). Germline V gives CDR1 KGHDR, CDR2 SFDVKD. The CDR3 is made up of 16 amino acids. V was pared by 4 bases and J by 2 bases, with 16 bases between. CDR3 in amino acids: CATSDPRQIRQETQYF. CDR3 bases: TGTGCCACCAGTGACCCTAGACAGATACGACAAGAGACCCAGTACTTC.

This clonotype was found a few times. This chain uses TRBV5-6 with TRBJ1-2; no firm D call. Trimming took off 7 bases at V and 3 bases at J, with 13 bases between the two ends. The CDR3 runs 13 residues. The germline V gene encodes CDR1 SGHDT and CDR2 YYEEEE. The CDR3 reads CASLLREDYGYTF. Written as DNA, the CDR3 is TGTGCCAGCCTATTACGGGAGGACTATGGCTACACCTTC.

The CDR3 DNA reads TGTGCCAGCAGTCGTCTCGGGCCTTTGAACACTGAAGCTTTCTTT. This translates into CASSRLGPLNTEAFF. The rearrangement joins TRBV2 to TRBJ1-1; D not resolved. The CDR3 length is 15 residues. Trimming removed 5 bases at V and 0 bases at J, with 13 bases between. CDR1 and CDR2 (germline): SNHLY, FYNNEI.

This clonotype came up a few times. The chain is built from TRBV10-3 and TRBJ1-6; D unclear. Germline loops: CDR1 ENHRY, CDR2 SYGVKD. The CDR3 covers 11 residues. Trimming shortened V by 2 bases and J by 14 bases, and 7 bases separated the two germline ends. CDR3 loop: CAISEGTALHF. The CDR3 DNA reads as TGTGCCATCAGTGAGGGTACGGCCCTCCACTTT.

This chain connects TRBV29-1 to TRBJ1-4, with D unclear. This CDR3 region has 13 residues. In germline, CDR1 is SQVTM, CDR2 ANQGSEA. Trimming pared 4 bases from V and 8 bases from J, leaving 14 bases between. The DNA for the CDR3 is TGCAGCGTTGTGGAGATTAATCGGGAAAAACTGTTTTTT. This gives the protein CSVVEINREKLFF.

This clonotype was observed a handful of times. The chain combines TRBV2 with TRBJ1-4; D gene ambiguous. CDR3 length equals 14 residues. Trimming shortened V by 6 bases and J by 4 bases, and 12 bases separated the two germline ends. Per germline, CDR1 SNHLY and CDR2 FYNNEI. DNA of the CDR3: TGTGCCAGCAGCCTGACCGGTTTTAATGAAAAACTGTTTTTT. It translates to CASSLTGFNEKLFF.

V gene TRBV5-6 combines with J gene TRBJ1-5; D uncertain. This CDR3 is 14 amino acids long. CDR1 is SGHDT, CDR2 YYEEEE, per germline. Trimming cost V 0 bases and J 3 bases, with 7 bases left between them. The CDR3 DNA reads TGTGCCAGCAGCTTGGCCCGGACCAATCAGCCCCAGCATTTT. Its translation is CASSLARTNQPQHF.

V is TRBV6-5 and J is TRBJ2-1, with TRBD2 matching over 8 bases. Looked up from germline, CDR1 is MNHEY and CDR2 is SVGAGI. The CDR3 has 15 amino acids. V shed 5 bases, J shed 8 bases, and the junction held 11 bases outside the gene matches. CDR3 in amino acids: CASSPLAGKVDEQFF. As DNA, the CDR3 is TGTGCCAGCAGTCCCCTAGCGGGTAAAGTGGATGAGCAGTTCTTC.

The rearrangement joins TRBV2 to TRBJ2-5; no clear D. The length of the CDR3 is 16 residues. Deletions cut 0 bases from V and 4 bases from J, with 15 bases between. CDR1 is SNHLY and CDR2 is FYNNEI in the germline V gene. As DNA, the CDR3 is TGTGCCAGCAGTGAAGCGAGAGTCCCCGGTTTAGAGACCCAGTACTTC. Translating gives CASSEARVPGLETQYF.

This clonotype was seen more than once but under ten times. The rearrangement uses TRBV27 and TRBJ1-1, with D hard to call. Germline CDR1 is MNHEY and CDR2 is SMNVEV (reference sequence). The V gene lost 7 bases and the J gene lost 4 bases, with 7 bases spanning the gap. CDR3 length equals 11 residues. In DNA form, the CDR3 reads TGTGCCAGCAAGGAGGGCACTGAAGCTTTCTTT. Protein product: CASKEGTEAFF.

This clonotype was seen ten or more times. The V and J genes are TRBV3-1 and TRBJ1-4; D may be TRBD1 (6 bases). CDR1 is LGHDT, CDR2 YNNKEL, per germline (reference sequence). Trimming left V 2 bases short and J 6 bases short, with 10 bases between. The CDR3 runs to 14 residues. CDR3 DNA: TGTGCCAGCAGCCAACGGGGGGCAGATGAAAAACTGTTTTTT. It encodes CASSQRGADEKLFF.

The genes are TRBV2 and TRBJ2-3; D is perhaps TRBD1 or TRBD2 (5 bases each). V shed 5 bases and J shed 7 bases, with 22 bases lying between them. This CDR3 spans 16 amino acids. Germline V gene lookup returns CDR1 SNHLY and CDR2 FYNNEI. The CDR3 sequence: CASSLSGTVEANTQYF. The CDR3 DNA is TGTGCCAGCAGTCTGTCTGGGACGGTTGAAGCTAATACGCAGTATTTT.

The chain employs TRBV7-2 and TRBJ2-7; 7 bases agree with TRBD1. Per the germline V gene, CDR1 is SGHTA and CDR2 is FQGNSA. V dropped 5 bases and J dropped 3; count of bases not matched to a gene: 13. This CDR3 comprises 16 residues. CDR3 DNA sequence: TGTGCCAGCAGCCCGTCCAGTCGGACAGGACGCTACGAGCAGTACTTC. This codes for CASSPSSRTGRYEQYF.

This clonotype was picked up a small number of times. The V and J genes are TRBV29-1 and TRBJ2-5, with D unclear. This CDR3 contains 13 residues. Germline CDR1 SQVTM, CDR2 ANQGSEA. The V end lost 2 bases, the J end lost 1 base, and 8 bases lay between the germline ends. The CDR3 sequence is CSVEWQSQETQYF. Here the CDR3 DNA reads TGCAGCGTTGAATGGCAGTCCCAAGAGACCCAGTACTTC.

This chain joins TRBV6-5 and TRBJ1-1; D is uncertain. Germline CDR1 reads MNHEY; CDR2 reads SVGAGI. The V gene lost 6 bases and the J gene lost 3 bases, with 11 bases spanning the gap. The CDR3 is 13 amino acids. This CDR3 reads CASRNPADTEAFF. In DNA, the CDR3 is TGTGCCAGCAGAAATCCGGCAGACACTGAAGCTTTCTTT.

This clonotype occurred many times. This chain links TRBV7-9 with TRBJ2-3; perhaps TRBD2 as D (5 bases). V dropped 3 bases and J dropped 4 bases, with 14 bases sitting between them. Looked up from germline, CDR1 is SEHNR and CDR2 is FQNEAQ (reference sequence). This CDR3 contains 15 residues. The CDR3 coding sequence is TGTGCCAGCAGCTTTGAAGGAGGTGGGGCAGATACGCAGTATTTT. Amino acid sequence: CASSFEGGGADTQYF.

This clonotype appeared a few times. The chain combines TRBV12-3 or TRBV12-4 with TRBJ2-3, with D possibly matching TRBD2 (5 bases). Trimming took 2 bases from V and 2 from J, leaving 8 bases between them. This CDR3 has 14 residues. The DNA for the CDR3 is TGTGCCAGCAGTTTATTGGACTCCACAGATACGCAGTATTTT. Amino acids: CASSLLDSTDTQYF.

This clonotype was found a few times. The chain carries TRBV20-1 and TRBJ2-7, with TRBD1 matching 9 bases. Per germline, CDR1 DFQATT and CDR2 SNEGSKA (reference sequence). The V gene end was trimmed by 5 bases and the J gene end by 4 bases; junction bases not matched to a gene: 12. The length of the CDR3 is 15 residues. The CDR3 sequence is CSADPGTGMGYEQYF. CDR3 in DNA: TGCAGTGCTGACCCCGGGACAGGGATGGGGTACGAGCAGTACTTC.

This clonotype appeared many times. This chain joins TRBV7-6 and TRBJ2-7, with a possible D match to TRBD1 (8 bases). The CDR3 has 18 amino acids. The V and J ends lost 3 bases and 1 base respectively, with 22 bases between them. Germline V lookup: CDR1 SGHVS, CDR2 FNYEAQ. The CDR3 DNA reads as TGTGCCAGCAGCTTCCAACAGGGGGTAGGGACTACTTCCTACGAGCAGTACTTC. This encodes CASSFQQGVGTTSYEQYF.

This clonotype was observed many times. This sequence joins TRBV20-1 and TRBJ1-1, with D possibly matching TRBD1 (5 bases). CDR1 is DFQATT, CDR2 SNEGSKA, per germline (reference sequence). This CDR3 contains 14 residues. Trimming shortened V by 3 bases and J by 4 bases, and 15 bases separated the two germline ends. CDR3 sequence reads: CSARALVRATEAFF. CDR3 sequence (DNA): TGCAGTGCTAGGGCCCTAGTCAGGGCCACTGAAGCTTTCTTT.

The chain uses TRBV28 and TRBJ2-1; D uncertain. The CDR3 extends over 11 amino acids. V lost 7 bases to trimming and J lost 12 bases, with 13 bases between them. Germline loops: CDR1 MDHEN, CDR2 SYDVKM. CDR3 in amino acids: CASTPPPGQFF. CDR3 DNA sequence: TGTGCCAGCACCCCCCCCCCGGGGCAGTTCTTC.

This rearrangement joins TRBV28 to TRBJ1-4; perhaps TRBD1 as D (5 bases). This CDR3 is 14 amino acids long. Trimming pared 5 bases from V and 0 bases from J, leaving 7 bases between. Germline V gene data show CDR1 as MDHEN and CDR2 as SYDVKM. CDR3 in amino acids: CASSKQATNEKLFF. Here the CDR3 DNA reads TGTGCCAGCAGTAAACAGGCAACTAATGAAAAACTGTTTTTT.

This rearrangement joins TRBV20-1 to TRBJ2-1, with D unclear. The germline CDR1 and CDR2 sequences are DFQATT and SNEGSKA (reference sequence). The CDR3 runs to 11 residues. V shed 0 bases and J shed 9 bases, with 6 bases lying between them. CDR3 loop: CSAREITEQFF. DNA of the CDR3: TGCAGTGCTAGAGAAATCACTGAGCAGTTCTTC.

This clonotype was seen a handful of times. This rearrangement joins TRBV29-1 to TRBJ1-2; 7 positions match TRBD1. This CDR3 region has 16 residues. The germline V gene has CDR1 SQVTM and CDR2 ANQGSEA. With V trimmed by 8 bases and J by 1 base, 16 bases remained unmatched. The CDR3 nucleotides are TGCAGCTACGAGGGTGGAGGACAGGCGTTTAACTATGGCTACACCTTC. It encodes CSYEGGGQAFNYGYTF.

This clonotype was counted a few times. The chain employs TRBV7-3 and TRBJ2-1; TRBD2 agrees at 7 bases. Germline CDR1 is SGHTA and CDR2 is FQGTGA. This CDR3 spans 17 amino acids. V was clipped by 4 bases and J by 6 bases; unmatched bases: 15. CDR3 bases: TGTGCCAGCAGCTCCGCGTCCGGGTTGCGCGGGGGCAATGAGCAGTTCTTC. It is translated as CASSSASGLRGGNEQFF.

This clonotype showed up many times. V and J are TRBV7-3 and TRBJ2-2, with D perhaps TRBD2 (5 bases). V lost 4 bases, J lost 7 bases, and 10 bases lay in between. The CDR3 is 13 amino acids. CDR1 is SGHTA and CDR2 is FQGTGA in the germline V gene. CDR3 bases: TGTGCCAGCAGCTCCCTAGCAGGCGGGGAGCTGTTTTTT. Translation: CASSSLAGGELFF.